This T cell receptor beta chain appears in the sequencing data of a study of PD-L1 blockade in urothelial cancer. For the study at large: Blood underwent analysis 3 weeks (second dose) and 6 weeks after treatment began. Typically, measured as a median, blood samples had over 120,000 T cells.

Some clones are missing from TCRdb's copy, which holds only in-frame ones; the method was immunoSEQ multiplex PCR. The sample has roughly 56,000 clones; approximately 86% are singletons. CDR3 length: 13 amino acids. From germline, CDR1 is LGHNT and CDR2 FRNRAP. The ends were cut back, 5 bases at V and 3 bases at J, with 10 bases in the middle. The study's findings and limits: Survival was better when pretreatment blood TCR clonality fell below the median.

Described time point: pretreatment peripheral blood. Patient disease was locally advanced or metastatic urothelial carcinoma. Concerning this clone: Antigen: not known.

This clonotype originated in a man aged 55 to 69 with urothelial cancer. The material was PBMCs, obtained around atezolizumab (anti-PD-L1) treatment. This rearrangement joins TRBV12-5 to TRBJ1-1; no clear D gene. Here the CDR3 reads CASGPRRDTEAFF. The DNA for the CDR3 is TGTGCTAGTGGTCCGCGGAGAGACACTGAAGCTTTCTTT.